This is a list of T cell receptor beta chains from one sample in a study of cytomegalovirus exposure and HLA in healthy donors. TCRdb's copy holds only in-frame clones and misses some; the assay was immunoSEQ multiplex PCR. The listing contains 100,000 to 150,000 clones. Material: PBMCs. These TCRs come from a man aged 40-55 years in good health and CMV-seronegative. Each CDR3 is given without its conserved first and last residue. A D gene is named only where the DNA matches it firmly.

V gene: TRBV28; D gene: TRBD2; J gene: TRBJ2-7; CDR3 protein: ASSSPLAGSILEQY
V gene: TRBV5-4; D gene: TRBD2; J gene: TRBJ2-3; CDR3 protein: ASSITRLALSTDTQY
V gene: TRBV5-1; D gene: TRBD1; J gene: TRBJ2-3; CDR3 protein: ASSLGQGGTDTQY
V gene: TRBV28; D gene: NA; J gene: TRBJ1-2; CDR3 protein: ASRDLDYGYT
V gene: TRBV5-1; D gene: TRBD1; J gene: TRBJ2-5; CDR3 protein: ASSDRQGRTETQY
V gene: TRBV6-5; D gene: TRBD2; J gene: TRBJ2-5; CDR3 protein: ASTHGAGAGEQY
V gene: TRBV6-5; D gene: NA; J gene: TRBJ2-1; CDR3 protein: ASSRDSLNEQF
V gene: TRBV10-3; D gene: TRBD2; J gene: TRBJ2-3; CDR3 protein: AISRTSGGTDTQY
V gene: TRBV6-6; D gene: TRBD1; J gene: TRBJ1-6; CDR3 protein: ASSYAGQGGEPLH
V gene: TRBV2; D gene: NA; J gene: TRBJ1-3; CDR3 protein: ASLRDTQFGAIY
V gene: TRBV18; D gene: TRBD1; J gene: TRBJ2-7; CDR3 protein: ASLGTGDYEQY
V gene: TRBV6-1; D gene: NA; J gene: TRBJ2-7; CDR3 protein: ASSATVTHYEQY
V gene: TRBV7-9; D gene: TRBD2; J gene: TRBJ2-5; CDR3 protein: ASSWGLAQETQY
V gene: TRBV6-6; D gene: NA; J gene: TRBJ2-1; CDR3 protein: ASILFELAGEQF
V gene: TRBV5-1; D gene: TRBD1; J gene: TRBJ2-3; CDR3 protein: ASRTGLSTQY
V gene: TRBV25-1; D gene: NA; J gene: TRBJ1-2; CDR3 protein: ASSEEGPYGYT
V gene: TRBV27; D gene: NA; J gene: NA; CDR3 protein: ASSNWRDEQY
V gene: TRBV19; D gene: NA; J gene: TRBJ2-2; CDR3 protein: ASSIAPATGELF
V gene: TRBV27; D gene: NA; J gene: TRBJ1-1; CDR3 protein: ASSFGSGNTEAF
V gene: TRBV15; D gene: TRBD2; J gene: TRBJ2-1; CDR3 protein: ATSRTSGRVEQF
V gene: TRBV6-5; D gene: TRBD2; J gene: TRBJ2-3; CDR3 protein: ASSKGLAGFGTQY
V gene: TRBV6-1; D gene: NA; J gene: TRBJ1-1; CDR3 protein: ASSEVLALNTEAF
V gene: TRBV10-3; D gene: TRBD1; J gene: TRBJ1-4; CDR3 protein: AISVDGQGGEKLF
V gene: TRBV5-6; D gene: TRBD2; J gene: TRBJ2-2; CDR3 protein: ASSLKRESAGELF
V gene: TRBV13; D gene: TRBD1; J gene: TRBJ2-7; CDR3 protein: ASSPSGGGLAEQY
V gene: TRBV7-9; D gene: NA; J gene: TRBJ1-3; CDR3 protein: ASSLSGQAIY
V gene: TRBV6-1; D gene: NA; J gene: TRBJ1-4; CDR3 protein: ASSDLGGSEKLF
V gene: TRBV7-8; D gene: TRBD2; J gene: TRBJ2-3; CDR3 protein: ASSGSGGLAGGNTDTQY
V gene: TRBV10-3; D gene: TRBD1; J gene: TRBJ1-2; CDR3 protein: AIRTGGNFHT
V gene: TRBV6-6; D gene: TRBD1; J gene: TRBJ2-7; CDR3 protein: ASSYYRDRENIY
V gene: TRBV10-3; D gene: TRBD2; J gene: TRBJ2-3; CDR3 protein: AISYIAGSGTDTQY
V gene: TRBV9; D gene: TRBD1; J gene: TRBJ1-1; CDR3 protein: ASSPPGQGMNTEAF
V gene: TRBV25-1; D gene: TRBD1; J gene: TRBJ2-7; CDR3 protein: ASHSGQGYGEQY
V gene: TRBV28; D gene: TRBD1; J gene: TRBJ2-1; CDR3 protein: ASSRTGGTAMYNEQF
V gene: TRBV2; D gene: TRBD1; J gene: TRBJ1-5; CDR3 protein: ASSDPTGGSNQPQH
V gene: TRBV6-5; D gene: NA; J gene: TRBJ1-1; CDR3 protein: ASSYRKDGGTEAF
V gene: TRBV5-1; D gene: TRBD1; J gene: TRBJ1-3; CDR3 protein: ASSKEGQAGNTIY
V gene: TRBV6-6; D gene: TRBD1; J gene: TRBJ1-1; CDR3 protein: ASSYSGQSHTEAF
V gene: TRBV19; D gene: TRBD2; J gene: TRBJ2-1; CDR3 protein: ASSQAGGPNEQF
V gene: TRBV19; D gene: NA; J gene: TRBJ2-2; CDR3 protein: ASRTSRNTGELF
V gene: TRBV7-2; D gene: TRBD1; J gene: TRBJ2-7; CDR3 protein: ASSFNGQGYEQY
V gene: TRBV10-3; D gene: TRBD1; J gene: TRBJ2-1; CDR3 protein: ATYPGTGGGEQF